The clone carrying this T cell receptor beta chain has at least ten counts. Per the authors' pipeline: Reference gene primer amplification gave nucleated cell count estimates. The data were produced by immunoSEQ multiplex PCR, yet TCRdb's version contains in-frame clones alone and is incomplete. V and J calls and clone size are copied from that table; D and trimming were computed from the DNA. The table shows a few hundred thousand clones, with more than 75% occurring only once. The data derive from a study of blood T cell repertoires in COVID-19. Background on the study: Samples of COVID-19 (acute and convalescent) were obtained from the United States, Italy and Spain. Nucleic acid was either cDNA or gDNA, and it came from T cells, B-cell-depleted T cells, or PBMCs.

J was trimmed by 7 bases and V by 2 bases; bases with no gene match: 6. CDR3 size: 15 residues. CDR1 is MGHDK, CDR2 SYGVNS, per germline. The V gene is TRBV25-1, the J gene TRBJ2-1; 9 bases are a match to TRBD2. This clonotype was sampled from a human donor in a cohort sampled during active COVID-19. Source material: peripheral blood. The CDR3 reads CASSETAGGMNEQFF. In DNA form, the CDR3 reads TGTGCCAGCAGTGAAACGGCGGGGGGGATGAATGAGCAGTTCTTC. The whole variable domain, remainder taken from reference TRBV25-1 and TRBJ2-1, is EADIYQTPRYLVIGTGKKITLECSQTMGHDKMYWYQQDPGMELHLIHYSYGVNSTEKGDLSSESTVSRIRTEHFPLTLESARPSHTSQYLCASSETAGGMNEQFFGPGTRLTVL.